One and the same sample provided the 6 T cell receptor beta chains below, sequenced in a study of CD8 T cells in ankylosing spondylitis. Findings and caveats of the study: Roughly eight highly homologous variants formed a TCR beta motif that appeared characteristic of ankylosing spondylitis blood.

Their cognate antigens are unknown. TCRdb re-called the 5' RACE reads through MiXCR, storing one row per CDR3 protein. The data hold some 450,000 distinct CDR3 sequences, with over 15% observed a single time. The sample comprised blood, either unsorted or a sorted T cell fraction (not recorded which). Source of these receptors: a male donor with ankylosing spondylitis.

In DNA form, the CDR3 reads TGTGCCAGCAGTGGACAGGAGGTCTATGGCTACACCTTC. As protein: CASSGQEVYGYTF. The chain combines TRBV2 with TRBJ1-2, with D tentatively TRBD1 (6 bases). V was clipped by 4 bases and J by 4 bases, with 10 bases between them. Looked up from germline, CDR1 is SNHLY and CDR2 is FYNNEI. The CDR3 runs to 13 residues. Drawing the rest from reference TRBV2 and TRBJ1-2, the complete variable domain is EPEVTQTPSHQVTQMGQEVILRCVPISNHLYFYWYRQILGQKVEFLVSFYNNEISEKSEIFDDQFSVERPDGSNFTLKIRSTKLEDSAMYFCASSGQEVYGYTFGSGTRLTVV.

The CDR3 bases are TGTGCCAGCAAGTACAGGGGGCTAAATACGCAGTATTTT. Translation gives CASKYRGLNTQYF. The chain carries TRBV2 and TRBJ2-3, with 9 bases lining up with TRBD1. This CDR3 spans 13 amino acids. Germline CDR1 reads SNHLY; CDR2 reads FYNNEI. V shed 7 bases, J shed 7 bases, and the junction held 6 bases outside the gene matches. Looking up the rest from reference TRBV2 and TRBJ2-3 gives the full variable domain: EPEVTQTPSHQVTQMGQEVILRCVPISNHLYFYWYRQILGQKVEFLVSFYNNEISEKSEIFDDQFSVERPDGSNFTLKIRSTKLEDSAMYFCASKYRGLNTQYFGPGTRLTVL.

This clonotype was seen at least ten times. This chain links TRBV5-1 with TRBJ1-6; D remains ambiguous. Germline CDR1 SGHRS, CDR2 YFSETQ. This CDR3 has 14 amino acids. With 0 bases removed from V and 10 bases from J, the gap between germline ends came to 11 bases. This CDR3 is CASSLGNQRSPLHF. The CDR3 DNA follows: TGCGCCAGCAGCTTGGGTAACCAGCGGTCACCCCTCCACTTT.

This CDR3 is CASRPGKETQYF. In nucleotides, the CDR3 is TGTGCCAGCAGACCGGGAAAAGAGACCCAGTACTTC. The chain couples TRBV2 to TRBJ2-5, with D tentatively TRBD2 (5 bases). Germline V gene sequence: CDR1 SNHLY, CDR2 FYNNEI. The CDR3 length is 12 residues. V lost 6 bases, J lost 3 bases, and 8 bases lay in between. The full variable domain, completed using reference TRBV2 and TRBJ2-5, is EPEVTQTPSHQVTQMGQEVILRCVPISNHLYFYWYRQILGQKVEFLVSFYNNEISEKSEIFDDQFSVERPDGSNFTLKIRSTKLEDSAMYFCASRPGKETQYFGPGTRLLVL.

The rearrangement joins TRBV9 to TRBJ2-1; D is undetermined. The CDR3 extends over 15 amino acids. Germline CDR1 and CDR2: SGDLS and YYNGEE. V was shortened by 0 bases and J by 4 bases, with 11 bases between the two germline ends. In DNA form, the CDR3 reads TGTGCCAGCAGCGTAGAGGGTGAGAGGTACAATGAGCAGTTCTTC. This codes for CASSVEGERYNEQFF.

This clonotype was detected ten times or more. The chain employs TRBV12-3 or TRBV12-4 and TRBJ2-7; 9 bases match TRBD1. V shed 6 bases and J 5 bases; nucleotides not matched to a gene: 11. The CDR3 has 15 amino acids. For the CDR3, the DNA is TGTGCCAGCAGAGGCCTTCTTGGACAGGGGCACGAGCAGTACTTC. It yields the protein CASRGLLGQGHEQYF.